The entry that follows covers one T cell receptor (beta chain) sequence. No antigen is known for it. Base qualities are not at hand, and no much larger clone is one base apart. The CDR3 regions of human TCRbeta chains were subjected to immunosequencing. In the original analysis: Repertoire TCRs were checked for matches against a reference library of SARS-CoV-2-specific TCRs that had been generated using the MIRA antigen-specificity platform. Breadth was defined as the fraction of unique TCRs that were SARS-CoV-2-associated. Depth was defined as the fraction of total T cells that were SARS-CoV-2-associated. Using the MIRA data, every spike-specific TCR was mapped to the spike region that the TCR reacted to and assigned to either a CD4 or a CD8 class. Log10-transformed breadth and depth values were compared by one-way ANOVA with Sidak's multiple comparisons tests. In its TCRdb copy, this immuneACCESS table keeps in-frame sequences only and misses some clones. Where compared with another copy, unresolved V genes explain less than half of these, and the others have no known cause. V, J and clone size are those of that table, while D and trimming were read from the DNA. The sample table shows approximately 110,000 clones, and roughly 90% are seen once. Jointly, the top ten make up under 3% of the sample.

These data belong to a study of T cell responses to AZD1222 COVID-19 vaccine (dated by TCRdb to the early 2020s). Background on the whole study: AZD1222 recipients given second doses at about 4 weeks or at about 12 weeks were pooled, since spike-specific TCR depth and breadth were not found to differ between the two schedules. TCR sequencing covered 233 trial participants: 200 to 210 given two doses of AZD1222 and 26 given two doses of MenACWY control vaccine. Trial participants were enrolled by age into 18-55, 56-69 and 70-plus year subgroups, with 148, 28 and 57 TCR-sequenced participants respectively.

The germline V gene encodes CDR1 SGHTA and CDR2 FQGNSA. The CDR3 spans 16 residues, from the cysteine through the phenylalanine. Solely the CDR3 DNA is kept, with 48 bases framed from the first base. V loses 1 base of germline sequence and J loses 10 bases, and the interval between the two ends is 20 bases. What the authors observed across the whole study: No day 14 peak-response samples were available, so repertoires were characterized only after the peak T cell response. Only five to seven AZD1222 recipients were SARS-CoV-2 seropositive at baseline, limiting conclusions about previously exposed vaccinees. Reportedly, almost half of the unique spike-specific TCRs recognized epitopes lying outside the regions that are mutated in the B.1.351 and B.1.1.7 variants. In the small 56-69-year group, the increase in depth fell short of significance, most likely because of low power. Vaccine-associated CD4 TCRs spanned the whole spike protein, with dominant responses in regions 160-218 and 743-854. After two AZD1222 doses, spike-specific TCR breadth and depth were significantly higher than at day 0 and than in MenACWY recipients. Participants were mostly white British, with more females than males. The authors suggested clonal diversity may have been underestimated.

This specimen's time point label, interpreted: baseline before first vaccination. Vaccinee samples came from UK trials COV001 and COV002, including a single-blind randomized controlled phase 2/3 trial of AZD1222 (ChAdOx1 nCoV-19) in healthy adults. For TCRbeta chain sequencing, PBMC samples from trial participants were taken at day 0 and at day 28 after the second dose. The receptor was derived from an adult in good health. The sample consisted of peripheral blood, taken on day 0 of AZD1222 vaccination. The chain is made from TRBV7-2 and TRBJ2-1; the D gene is not confidently resolved. The CDR3 reads CASSLGGGTPVREQFF. The DNA sequence is given as TGTGCCAGCAGCTTAGGTGGTGGAACTCCGGTTCGGGAGCAGTTCTTC.